This TCR beta chain was sequenced during a study of T-cell reconstitution after alpha-beta-depleted transplantation in children. General study results and limits: It was newly produced T cells that mostly accounted for T-cell counts and diversity one year after transplant. Several hundred expanded graft clones reportedly supplied alpha-beta T cells about two months after transplant.

As it was prepared, the TCRbeta library received unique molecular identifiers. TCRdb recomputed calls from the PCR reads with MiXCR, one row per CDR3 protein. Found here are roughly 350,000 distinct CDR3 sequences, roughly 17% of them singletons; the top ten hold about 41%. This clonotype was picked up a small number of times. What it binds is unknown. CDR1 and CDR2 (germline): SGHNT, YYREEE (reference sequence). CDR3 size: 16 residues. Deletions cut 4 bases from V and 0 bases from J, with 14 bases between. Sequenced here: PBMCs, mostly from graft donor cells, sampled 360 days after TCRalphabeta/CD19-depleted stem cell transplant. The chain carries TRBV5-4 and TRBJ1-3; the D is unclear. The sequence was collected from a male patient between 2 and 10 years old who had a stem cell transplant for acute lymphoblastic leukemia, so the T cells may come from the graft donor. The CDR3 protein is CASSLGRTFSGNTIYF. CDR3 sequence (DNA): TGTGCCAGCAGCCTCGGACGGACCTTCTCTGGAAACACCATATATTTT. Full variable domain (outside the CDR3, taken from reference TRBV5-4 and TRBJ1-3): ETGVTQSPTHLIKTRGQQVTLRCSSQSGHNTVSWYQQALGQGPQFIFQYYREEENGRGNFPPRFSGLQFPNYSSELNVNALELDDSALYLCASSLGRTFSGNTIYFGEGSWLTVV.